Sequencing of this T cell receptor beta chain was carried out in a study of cytomegalovirus exposure and HLA in healthy donors. The overall study: Later analysis reported that the approximately 120 validation repertoires shared the platform of the 600 to 750 first-cohort repertoires. General study points: Subsequent analysis of the approximately 110 validation repertoires found a tendency for first-cohort TCR clusters to co-occur. Cytomegalovirus status, reportedly, was diagnosed with high specificity and sensitivity by the classifier.

Turning to this clone: Its specificity is unknown.

V lost 6 bases to trimming and J lost 0 bases, with 12 bases between them. This CDR3 has 15 residues. Per germline, CDR1 MNHEY and CDR2 SVGAGI. Sequencing was performed with immunoSEQ multiplex PCR; in TCRdb, only in-frame clones are kept and a portion is missing. This table holds under 95,000 clones, around 90% found once. The chain joins TRBV6-5 to TRBJ2-1; no clear D gene. The receptor's source is a young man in good health and CMV-seronegative. The sample comprised PBMCs. The CDR3 bases are TGTGCCAGCAGCCTGTCGCGGAGCTCCTACAATGAGCAGTTCTTC. It is translated as CASSLSRSSYNEQFF.